The TCR beta chain under discussion was sequenced for a study of blood T cell repertoires in COVID-19. The wider study: Specimens from acute and convalescent COVID-19 originated in the United States, Italy and Spain. The analysed material was cDNA or gDNA that came from T cells, B-cell-depleted T cells, or PBMCs.

The CDR3 consists of 16 residues. Germline V gives CDR1 SGHAT, CDR2 FQNNGV. With 6 bases removed from V and 0 bases from J, the gap between germline ends came to 16 bases. Data came from immunoSEQ multiplex PCR; TCRdb stores just in-frame clones and leaves some out. The sample contains 250,000 to 350,000 clones, roughly 87% of which appear only once. This clone was counted once. Material: peripheral blood. The TCR originated in a man aged 18-30 years with active or convalescent COVID-19. The rearrangement uses TRBV11-2 and TRBJ2-3; D is perhaps TRBD1 (6 bases). For the CDR3, the DNA is TGTGCCAGCAGTCGTCAGACAGGTTTAAGCACAGATACGCAGTATTTT. This sequence encodes CASSRQTGLSTDTQYF.